The next 26 T cell receptor beta chains were all read from a single sample in a study of radiotherapy plus CTLA-4 blockade in lung cancer. Profiling relied on immunoSEQ multiplex PCR, and the TCRdb table lists in-frame clones only, not all of them. Of 50,000 to 75,000 clones in the sample, approximately 80% were seen once. The sequences come from peripheral blood, collected from a patient treated with radiotherapy plus ipilimumab. These TCRs come from a human donor with non-small cell lung cancer who had a complete response to radiotherapy plus ipilimumab.

The gene calls are TRBV2 and TRBJ2-5; D not resolved. Trimming removed 0 bases from V and 2 bases from J, with 7 bases in between. CDR3 length: 14 residues. Germline V gene sequence: CDR1 SNHLY, CDR2 FYNNEI. CDR3: CASSEALIQETQYF. DNA of the CDR3: TGTGCCAGCAGTGAAGCCTTAATACAAGAGACCCAGTACTTC.

V and J are TRBV6-6 and TRBJ2-5; possibly TRBD1 for D (5 bases). Germline CDR1 is MNHNY and CDR2 is SVGAGI (reference sequence). This CDR3 contains 15 residues. Trimming removed 2 bases at V and 1 base at J, with 11 bases between. The CDR3 DNA is TGTGCCAGCAGTTACGGTCAGGGCCCCCAAGAGACCCAGTACTTC. Translation: CASSYGQGPQETQYF.

The count of this clone is one. The chain recombines TRBV11-3 with TRBJ2-5, with D tentatively TRBD2 (6 bases). V was cut by 5 bases and J by 1 base, with 23 bases left in between. In germline, CDR1 is SGHNT, CDR2 YENEEA. There are 18 residues in the CDR3. CDR3 in amino acids: CASSLRRALGRPQETQYF. CDR3 coding DNA: TGTGCCAGCAGCCTCAGGAGGGCCCTTGGGCGTCCCCAAGAGACCCAGTACTTC.

The chain has TRBV12-5 and TRBJ1-1, with D uncertain. Germline-derived CDR1 and CDR2 are LGHNT and FRNRAP. V was clipped by 6 bases and J by 9 bases, with 14 bases between them. The CDR3 contains 12 residues. CDR3 region: CASGHENSKAFF. DNA of the CDR3: TGTGCTAGTGGCCATGAAAATAGTAAAGCTTTCTTT. Drawing the rest from reference TRBV12-5 and TRBJ1-1, the complete variable domain is DARVTQTPRHKVTEMGQEVTMRCQPILGHNTVFWYRQTMMQGLELLAYFRNRAPLDDSGMPKDRFSAEMPDATLATLKIQPSEPRDSAVYFCASGHENSKAFFGQGTRLTVV.

This chain joins TRBV18 and TRBJ1-1; D gene ambiguous. Trimming stripped 3 bases from V and 3 bases from J, with 8 bases between. The germline CDR1 and CDR2 sequences are KGHSH and LQKENI. CDR3 length: 13 amino acids. The CDR3 is CASSPAVDTEAFF. CDR3 nucleotide sequence: TGTGCCAGCTCACCCGCAGTTGACACTGAAGCTTTCTTT.

This sequence joins TRBV7-2 and TRBJ2-2; 8 nucleotides line up with TRBD2. Germline CDR1 is SGHTA and CDR2 is FQGNSA. J gave up 2 bases and V 5 bases, and 10 bases lay outside the gene matches. The CDR3 runs 17 residues. The CDR3 reads CASSPGRGGVNTGELFF. In DNA, the CDR3 is TGTGCCAGCAGCCCCGGGAGGGGAGGCGTCAACACCGGGGAGCTGTTTTTT.

V gene TRBV15 combines with J gene TRBJ1-1; D unresolved. Germline V gene lookup returns CDR1 LNHNV and CDR2 YYDKDF (reference sequence). Trimming pared 0 bases from V and 5 bases from J, leaving 7 bases between. The length of the CDR3 is 13 residues. Here the CDR3 reads CATSRDLWTEAFF. CDR3 in DNA: TGTGCCACCAGCAGAGATCTGTGGACTGAAGCTTTCTTT.

The chain uses TRBV7-8 and TRBJ1-3, with a tentative D call TRBD1 (6 bases). CDR1 SGHVS and CDR2 FQNEAQ come from the germline V gene. The CDR3 loop spans 14 amino acids. V lost 3 bases and J 7 bases, leaving 13 bases between the germline ends. CDR3 coding DNA: TGTGCCAGCAGCTTTAGCAGGGGTGGGAACACCATATATTTT. It codes for CASSFSRGGNTIYF.

In this sample, this clone turned up once. The chain carries TRBV4-3 and TRBJ2-7, with D possibly being TRBD1 or TRBD2 (5 bases each). Trimming removed 0 bases from V and 11 bases from J, with 11 bases in between. The CDR3 is 12 amino acids. In germline, CDR1 is LGHNA, CDR2 YSLEER. CDR3 sequence reads: CASSQDRDGEYV. The CDR3 nucleotides read TGCGCCAGCAGCCAAGATCGGGACGGAGAGTACGTC.

The rearrangement joins TRBV19 to TRBJ2-5; D assignment may be TRBD1 or TRBD2 (5 bases each). The CDR3 sequence is 12 residues long. Germline loops: CDR1 LNHDA, CDR2 SQIVND (reference sequence). V dropped 8 bases and J dropped 5 bases, with 12 bases sitting between them. The CDR3 sequence: CASVGEGETQYF. As DNA, the CDR3 is TGTGCCAGTGTGGGTGAGGGGGAGACCCAGTACTTC.

The chain joins TRBV6-1 to TRBJ2-5; perhaps D is TRBD1 or TRBD2 (5 bases each). Germline V gene lookup returns CDR1 MNHNS and CDR2 SASEGT. The CDR3 runs to 13 residues. Between the trimmed V and J ends, which lost 3 bases and 5 bases, there was a span of 10 bases. CDR3 loop: CASSDREMETQYF. CDR3 nucleotides: TGTGCCAGCAGTGACAGGGAGATGGAGACCCAGTACTTC.

V and J are TRBV19 and TRBJ1-3; no clear D gene. Trimming took off 7 bases at V and 5 bases at J, with 18 bases between the two ends. Germline values: CDR1 LNHDA, CDR2 SQIVND (reference sequence). CDR3 length equals 15 residues. Written as DNA, the CDR3 is TGTGCCAGTACCTCGGGATCCCCGGGGAGAAACACCATATATTTT. Translated: CASTSGSPGRNTIYF.

V gene TRBV12-5 combines with J gene TRBJ1-5; unclear D gene. V was shortened by 1 base and J by 7 bases, with 5 bases between the two germline ends. The CDR3 runs 12 residues. Germline CDR1 is LGHNT and CDR2 is FRNRAP. CDR3 sequence reads: CASGLEWQPQHF. CDR3 DNA: TGTGCTAGTGGTTTGGAGTGGCAGCCCCAGCATTTT.

The CDR3 DNA follows: TGCGCCAGCAGTGAGTCCGAGACGCCTTATGGAAACACCATATATTTT. Translating gives CASSESETPYGNTIYF. The chain employs TRBV10-2 and TRBJ1-3; D is unclear. The CDR3 is 16 amino acids. V lost 0 bases and J 3 bases, leaving 12 bases between the germline ends. Germline V gene sequence: CDR1 WSHSY, CDR2 SAAADI.

The V gene is TRBV6-6, the J gene TRBJ1-3, with 8 bases fitting TRBD1. CDR1 is MNHNY, CDR2 SVGAGI, per germline (reference sequence). V shed 2 bases and J 3 bases; nucleotides not matched to a gene: 3. The CDR3 has 15 amino acids. The CDR3 DNA follows: TGTGCCAGCAGTTACCCAGGGGGCGGTGGAAACACCATATATTTT. This sequence encodes CASSYPGGGGNTIYF.

The V call is TRBV27, the J call TRBJ2-5; D ambiguous. V lost 3 bases and J lost 1, with 6 bases in between. Germline CDR1 MNHEY, CDR2 SMNVEV (reference sequence). There are 13 residues in the CDR3. The CDR3 sequence is CASSLLGQETQYF. The CDR3 bases are TGTGCCAGCAGTTTGCTGGGCCAAGAGACCCAGTACTTC.

The chain carries TRBV14 and TRBJ2-1; the match to TRBD2 covers 8 bases. The CDR3 loop spans 16 amino acids. V lost 4 bases to trimming and J lost 6 bases; unmatched junction nucleotides: 11. Per the germline V gene, CDR1 is SGHDN and CDR2 is FVKESK. The CDR3 reads CASSRLSGTLPNEQFF. The CDR3 DNA sequence: TGTGCCAGCAGCCGTCTTAGCGGGACCCTCCCCAATGAGCAGTTCTTC.

This clone was seen a few times. The chain combines TRBV11-3 with TRBJ2-5; 7 bases map to TRBD2. CDR3 length: 14 amino acids. The J segment lost 4 bases and the V segment lost 2 bases, leaving 4 bases of the junction unmatched. CDR1 SGHNT and CDR2 YENEEA come from the germline V gene. This CDR3 reads CASSLLSGTETQYF. In nucleotides, the CDR3 is TGTGCCAGCAGCTTATTGAGCGGGACAGAGACCCAGTACTTC.

The CDR3: CASSAGGGAIHTIWGEQFF. CDR3 coding DNA: TGTGCCAGCAGTGCAGGTGGGGGGGCCATCCATACCATTTGGGGTGAGCAGTTCTTC. The chain combines TRBV2 with TRBJ2-1, with D perhaps matching TRBD2 (7 bases). The CDR3 runs 19 residues. V gave up 4 bases and J gave up 9 bases, with 31 bases separating them. Per the germline V gene, CDR1 is SNHLY and CDR2 is FYNNEI.

J is TRBJ2-2 and V is TRBV12-1; TRBD2, the table's D call, was not compared with the DNA. TRBV12-1 is recorded as a pseudogene. The CDR3 is 18 residues long. The DNA of the CDR3 is TGTGCCAGCAGCTTTGTTTTCGTATTAGAGTCGAACACCGGGGAGCTGTTTTTT. Encoded protein: CASSFVFVLESNTGELFF.

J is TRBJ1-6 and V is TRBV19; D call uncertain. V was shortened by 9 bases and J by 9 bases, with 21 bases between the two germline ends. Germline V lookup: CDR1 LNHDA, CDR2 SQIVND (reference sequence). This CDR3 has 15 amino acids. The CDR3 loop is CASGPWDRGGSPLHF. The DNA of the CDR3 is TGTGCCAGCGGGCCTTGGGATCGGGGTGGTTCACCCCTCCACTTT.

This clone was observed a handful of times. The chain joins TRBV4-3 to TRBJ1-1; D remains unclear. Germline V gene sequence: CDR1 LGHNA, CDR2 YSLEER. CDR3 length: 16 residues. The V and J ends lost 0 bases and 4 bases respectively, with 15 bases between them. For the CDR3, the DNA is TGCGCCAGCAGCCAAGATCTTGCCGGGGTGGGCACTGAAGCTTTCTTT. As protein: CASSQDLAGVGTEAFF.

The chain combines TRBV7-2 with TRBJ2-3; D perhaps matches TRBD2 (5 bases). The V gene lost 5 bases and the J gene lost 2 bases, with 14 bases spanning the gap. The CDR3 is 15 amino acids. Germline CDR1 and CDR2: SGHTA and FQGNSA. The CDR3 DNA follows: TGTGCCAGCAGCACCCAGGCGAGGGCCACAGATACGCAGTATTTT. This translates into CASSTQARATDTQYF.

The chain joins TRBV7-2 to TRBJ2-2; D is ambiguous. CDR1 is SGHTA, CDR2 FQGNSA, per germline. V lost 2 bases, J lost 6 bases, and 7 bases lay in between. CDR3 length: 13 residues. CDR3 DNA: TGTGCCAGCAGCTTACAGGTAGCCGGGGAGCTGTTTTTT. Amino acids: CASSLQVAGELFF. The full variable domain, rest sourced from reference TRBV7-2 and TRBJ2-2, is GAGVSQSPSNKVTEKGKDVELRCDPISGHTALYWYRQSLGQGLEFLIYFQGNSAPDKSGLPSDRFSAERTGGSVSTLTIQRTQQEDSAVYLCASSLQVAGELFFGEGSRLTVL.

The J gene is TRBJ1-1, the V gene TRBV6-5; D not certain. V shed 5 bases and J shed 1 base, with 8 bases lying between them. Germline-derived CDR1 and CDR2 are MNHEY and SVGAGI. The CDR3 length is 13 residues. This CDR3 reads CASSLEPNTEAFF. The DNA of the CDR3 is TGTGCCAGCAGTCTAGAGCCGAACACTGAAGCTTTCTTT.

The chain combines TRBV11-2 with TRBJ2-5; 9 bases match TRBD2. The CDR3 has 15 amino acids. Losses at the gene ends were 3 bases for V and 4 bases for J; bases not matched to a gene: 6. CDR1 and CDR2 (germline): SGHAT, FQNNGV. The CDR3, as DNA: TGTGCCAGCAGCTTTCGGGCTAGCGGGGCAGAGACCCAGTACTTC. Amino acids: CASSFRASGAETQYF.